This T cell receptor beta chain was found in a study of blood T cells in healthy people across ages. Findings and caveats of the study: It was the long-lived donors that had more naive CD4+ cells and higher diversity than aged donors. It was held that the diversity estimates obtained from one million T cells were underestimates.

A second roughly 6 to 12 cycle PCR used barcoded and J-beta primers. TCRdb re-analysed the 5' RACE reads in MiXCR, keeping a single row per CDR3 protein. This sample yields more than 1,000,000 distinct CDR3 sequences, of which roughly 24% are seen a single time; about 0.8% belongs to the top ten. Total RNA, at least 5.5 micrograms per sample, was extracted from PBMCs. This clonotype was picked up a small number of times. No antigen is known for it. This sample also appeared in a second study, on T cells of mothers and their children. That source reports: In each mother, TCR beta CDR3 reads exceeded 8.5 million; in each child, they numbered approximately 3 million.

This TCR came from a girl aged 2-10 years in good health. Sequencing was performed on blood.

CDR3: CASSLPRGPPNYGYTF. The CDR3 coding sequence is TGTGCCAGCAGTTTACCTCGGGGACCACCTAACTATGGCTACACCTTC. This sequence joins TRBV27 and TRBJ1-2; D is perhaps TRBD1 (5 bases). CDR3 length: 16 amino acids. Germline V CDR1 and CDR2: MNHEY, SMNVEV (reference sequence). V lost 2 bases and J lost 0, with 13 bases in between.